The TCR beta chain described here comes from a study of T cell responses to AZD1222 COVID-19 vaccine. Study findings and constraints: The donors showed a predominance of white British ancestry and of females, with possible underestimation of clonal diversity. Of the AZD1222 recipients, only 6 or 7 were seropositive at baseline. The study reported that nearly half of spike-specific TCRs target unmutated variant regions.

Trimming took off 4 bases at V and 5 bases at J, with 14 bases between the two ends. This CDR3 contains 14 residues. Per germline, CDR1 SGHTA and CDR2 FQGNSA. Points on this clone: As yet, its antigen is unknown.

Clones were read by immunoSEQ multiplex PCR, and TCRdb kept only the in-frame ones, dropping some. The sample has roughly 150,000 clones, roughly 92% seen once. This clonotype was obtained from an adult in good health. This chain uses TRBV7-2 with TRBJ2-5; D uncertain. This sample comprised peripheral blood, obtained on day 0 of AZD1222 vaccination. The CDR3 spells CASSSPPGGETQYF. The CDR3 DNA follows: TGTGCCAGCAGCTCTCCCCCCGGCGGTGAGACCCAGTACTTC.